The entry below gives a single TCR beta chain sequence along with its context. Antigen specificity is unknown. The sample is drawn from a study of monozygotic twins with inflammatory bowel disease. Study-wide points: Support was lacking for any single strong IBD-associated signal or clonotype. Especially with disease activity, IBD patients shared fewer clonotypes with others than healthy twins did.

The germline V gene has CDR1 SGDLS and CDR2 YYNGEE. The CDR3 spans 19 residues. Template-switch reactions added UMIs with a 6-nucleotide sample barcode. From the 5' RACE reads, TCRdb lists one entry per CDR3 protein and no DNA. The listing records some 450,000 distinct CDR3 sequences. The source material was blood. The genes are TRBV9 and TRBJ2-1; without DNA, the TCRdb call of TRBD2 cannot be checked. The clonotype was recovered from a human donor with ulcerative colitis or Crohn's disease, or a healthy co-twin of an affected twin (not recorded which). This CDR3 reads CASSVSGLALGGSYNEQFF.